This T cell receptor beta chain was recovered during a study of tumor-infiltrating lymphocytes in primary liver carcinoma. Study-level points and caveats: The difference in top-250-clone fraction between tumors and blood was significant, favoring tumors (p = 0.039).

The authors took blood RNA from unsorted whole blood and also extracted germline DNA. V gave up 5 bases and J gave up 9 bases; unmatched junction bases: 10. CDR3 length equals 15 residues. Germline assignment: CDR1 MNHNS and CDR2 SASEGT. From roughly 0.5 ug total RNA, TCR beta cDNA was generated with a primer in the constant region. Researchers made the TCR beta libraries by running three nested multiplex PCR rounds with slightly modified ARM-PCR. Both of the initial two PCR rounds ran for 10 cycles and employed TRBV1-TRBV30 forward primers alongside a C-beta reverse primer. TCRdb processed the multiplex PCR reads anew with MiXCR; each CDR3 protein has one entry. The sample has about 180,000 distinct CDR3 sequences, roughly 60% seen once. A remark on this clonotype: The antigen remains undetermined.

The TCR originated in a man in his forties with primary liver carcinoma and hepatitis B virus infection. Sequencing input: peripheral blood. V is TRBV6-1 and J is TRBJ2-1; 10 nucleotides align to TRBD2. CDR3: CASSSRTSGGGEQFF. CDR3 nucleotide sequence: TGTGCCAGCAGTTCCAGGACTAGCGGCGGGGGTGAGCAGTTCTTC.